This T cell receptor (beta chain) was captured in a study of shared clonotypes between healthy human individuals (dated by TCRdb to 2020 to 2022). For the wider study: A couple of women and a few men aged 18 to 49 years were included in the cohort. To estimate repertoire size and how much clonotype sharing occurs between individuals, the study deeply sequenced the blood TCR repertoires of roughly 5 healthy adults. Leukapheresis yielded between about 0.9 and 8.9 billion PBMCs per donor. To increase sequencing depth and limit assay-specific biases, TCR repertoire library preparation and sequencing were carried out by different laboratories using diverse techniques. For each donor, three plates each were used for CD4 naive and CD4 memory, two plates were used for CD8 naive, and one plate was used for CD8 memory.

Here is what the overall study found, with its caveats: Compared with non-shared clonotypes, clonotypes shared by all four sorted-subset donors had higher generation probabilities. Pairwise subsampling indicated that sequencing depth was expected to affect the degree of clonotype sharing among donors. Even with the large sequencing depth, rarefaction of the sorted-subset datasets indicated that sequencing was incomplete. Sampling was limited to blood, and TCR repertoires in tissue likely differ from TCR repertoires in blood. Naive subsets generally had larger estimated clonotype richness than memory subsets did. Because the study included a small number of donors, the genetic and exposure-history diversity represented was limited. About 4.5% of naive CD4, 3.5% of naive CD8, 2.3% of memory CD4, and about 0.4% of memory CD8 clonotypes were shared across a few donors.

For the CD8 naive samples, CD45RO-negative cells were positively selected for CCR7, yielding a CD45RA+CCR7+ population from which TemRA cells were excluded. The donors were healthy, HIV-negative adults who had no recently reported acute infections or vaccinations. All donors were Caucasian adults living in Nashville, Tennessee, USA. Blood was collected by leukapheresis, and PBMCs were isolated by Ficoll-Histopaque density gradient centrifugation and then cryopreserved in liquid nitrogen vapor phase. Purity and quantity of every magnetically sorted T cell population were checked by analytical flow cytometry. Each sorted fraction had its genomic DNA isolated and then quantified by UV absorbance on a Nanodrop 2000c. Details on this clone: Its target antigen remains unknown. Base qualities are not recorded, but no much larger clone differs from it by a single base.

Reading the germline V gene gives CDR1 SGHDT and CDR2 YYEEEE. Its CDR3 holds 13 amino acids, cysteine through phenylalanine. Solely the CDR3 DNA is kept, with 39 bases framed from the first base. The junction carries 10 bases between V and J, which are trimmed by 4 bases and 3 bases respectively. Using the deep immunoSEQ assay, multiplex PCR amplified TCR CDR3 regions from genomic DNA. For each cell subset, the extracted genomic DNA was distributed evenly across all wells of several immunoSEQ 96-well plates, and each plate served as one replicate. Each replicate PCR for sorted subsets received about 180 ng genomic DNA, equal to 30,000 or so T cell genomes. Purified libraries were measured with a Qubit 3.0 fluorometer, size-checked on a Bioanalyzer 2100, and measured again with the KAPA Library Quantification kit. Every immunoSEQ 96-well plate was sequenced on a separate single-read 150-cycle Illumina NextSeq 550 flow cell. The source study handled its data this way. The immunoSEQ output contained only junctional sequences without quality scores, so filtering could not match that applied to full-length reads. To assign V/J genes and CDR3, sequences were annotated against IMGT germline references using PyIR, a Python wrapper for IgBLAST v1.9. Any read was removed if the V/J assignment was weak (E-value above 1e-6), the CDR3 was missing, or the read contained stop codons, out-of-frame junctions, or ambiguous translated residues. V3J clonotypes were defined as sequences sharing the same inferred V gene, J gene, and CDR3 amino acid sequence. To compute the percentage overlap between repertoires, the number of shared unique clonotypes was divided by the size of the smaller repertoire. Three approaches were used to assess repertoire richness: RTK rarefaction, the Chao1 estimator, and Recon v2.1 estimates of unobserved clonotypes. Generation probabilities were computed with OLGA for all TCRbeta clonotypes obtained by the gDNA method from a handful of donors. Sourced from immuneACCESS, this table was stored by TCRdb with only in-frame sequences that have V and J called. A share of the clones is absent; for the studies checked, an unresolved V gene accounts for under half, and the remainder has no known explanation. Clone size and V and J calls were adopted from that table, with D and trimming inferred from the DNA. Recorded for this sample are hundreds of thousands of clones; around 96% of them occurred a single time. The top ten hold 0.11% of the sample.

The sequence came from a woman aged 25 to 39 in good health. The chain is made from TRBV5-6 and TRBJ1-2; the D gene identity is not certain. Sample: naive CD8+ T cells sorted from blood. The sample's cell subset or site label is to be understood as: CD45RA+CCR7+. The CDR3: CASSIDNDYGYTF. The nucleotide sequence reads TGTGCCAGCAGCATTGACAACGACTATGGCTACACCTTC.